This T cell receptor (beta chain) was captured in a study of early T cells in non-severe SARS-CoV-2 infection. Across the whole study: The input, bulk RNA from unsorted whole blood, was sequenced, and chains were unpaired.

TCRdb ran MiXCR on the 5' RACE reads and lists one entry per CDR3 protein. The sample has 26,000 or so distinct CDR3 sequences; 5.1% are singletons. This clonotype was seen many times. The sequenced material came from whole blood. This receptor was obtained from an adult who was a healthcare worker with PCR-confirmed SARS-CoV-2 infection or an uninfected control (not recorded which).

The CDR3 loop reads CASSLAFGQGALAKNIQYF. The CDR3 DNA reads as TGTGCCAGCAGCTTAGCTTTCGGACAGGGGGCCCTAGCCAAAAACATTCAGTACTTC. This rearrangement joins TRBV7-2 to TRBJ2-4, with 11 bases that match TRBD1. V trimming: 0 bases; J trimming: 0 bases; junction bases outside the gene matches: 7. The CDR3 sequence is 19 residues long. Germline values: CDR1 SGHTA, CDR2 FQGNSA.